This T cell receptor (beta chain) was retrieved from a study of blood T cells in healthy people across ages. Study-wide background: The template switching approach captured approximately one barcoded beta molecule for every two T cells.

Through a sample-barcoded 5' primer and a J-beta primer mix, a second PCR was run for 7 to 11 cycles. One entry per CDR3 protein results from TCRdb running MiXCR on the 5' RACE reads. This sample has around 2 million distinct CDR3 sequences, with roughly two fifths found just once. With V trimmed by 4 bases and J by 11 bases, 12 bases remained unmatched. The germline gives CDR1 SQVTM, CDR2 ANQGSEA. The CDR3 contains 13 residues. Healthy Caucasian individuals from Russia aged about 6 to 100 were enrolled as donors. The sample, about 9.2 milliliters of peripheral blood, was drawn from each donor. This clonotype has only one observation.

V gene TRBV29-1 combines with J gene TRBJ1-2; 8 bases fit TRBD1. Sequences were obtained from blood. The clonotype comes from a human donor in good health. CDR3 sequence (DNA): TGCAGCGTTGTGCCCGGGACAGGATTGCCATACACCTTC. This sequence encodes CSVVPGTGLPYTF.